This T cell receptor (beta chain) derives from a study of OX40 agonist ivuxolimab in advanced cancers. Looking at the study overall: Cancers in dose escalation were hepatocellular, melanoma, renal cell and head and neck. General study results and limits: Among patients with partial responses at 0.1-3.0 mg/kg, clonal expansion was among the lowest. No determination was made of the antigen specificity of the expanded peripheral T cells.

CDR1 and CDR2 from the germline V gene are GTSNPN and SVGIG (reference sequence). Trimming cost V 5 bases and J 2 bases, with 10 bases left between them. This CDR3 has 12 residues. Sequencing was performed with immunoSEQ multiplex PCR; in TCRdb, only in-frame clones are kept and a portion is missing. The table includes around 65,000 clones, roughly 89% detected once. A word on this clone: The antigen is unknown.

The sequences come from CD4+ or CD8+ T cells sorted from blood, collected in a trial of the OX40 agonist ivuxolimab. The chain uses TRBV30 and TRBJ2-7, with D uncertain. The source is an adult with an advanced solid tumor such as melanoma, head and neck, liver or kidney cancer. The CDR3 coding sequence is TGTGCCTGGGCTCGGCCACCCTACGAGCAGTACTTC. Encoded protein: CAWARPPYEQYF.